This paragraph covers one TCR beta chain sequence. As yet, its antigen is unknown. Primers: 60 Vbeta forward and 13 Jbeta reverse. Generated by immunoSEQ multiplex PCR, the TCRdb table keeps only in-frame clones and is missing some. This table has 120,000 to 150,000 clones, almost 80% appearing once. This sample is drawn from a study of cytomegalovirus exposure and HLA in healthy donors. Regarding the study as a whole: Later analysis demonstrated an association between a missense DCLRE1C variant and TCR beta V- and J-gene trimming. In a later analysis, an Asian-associated ancestry cluster reportedly showed fewer N-insertions than the approximately 620-donor mean. According to a later analysis, most TCR beta chains associated with CMV appeared HLA-restricted.

Trimming stripped 3 bases from V and 1 base from J, with 18 bases between. In germline, CDR1 is KGHSH, CDR2 LQKENI. The CDR3 is 17 amino acids. The chain combines TRBV18 with TRBJ1-1; weak D call: TRBD1 (5 bases). The TCR comes from a male donor in good health and CMV-seronegative. Sequenced input: PBMCs. CDR3 sequence: CASSPVYQGSSNTEAFF. The CDR3 DNA reads as TGTGCCAGCTCACCGGTATATCAGGGTTCTTCGAACACTGAAGCTTTCTTT.